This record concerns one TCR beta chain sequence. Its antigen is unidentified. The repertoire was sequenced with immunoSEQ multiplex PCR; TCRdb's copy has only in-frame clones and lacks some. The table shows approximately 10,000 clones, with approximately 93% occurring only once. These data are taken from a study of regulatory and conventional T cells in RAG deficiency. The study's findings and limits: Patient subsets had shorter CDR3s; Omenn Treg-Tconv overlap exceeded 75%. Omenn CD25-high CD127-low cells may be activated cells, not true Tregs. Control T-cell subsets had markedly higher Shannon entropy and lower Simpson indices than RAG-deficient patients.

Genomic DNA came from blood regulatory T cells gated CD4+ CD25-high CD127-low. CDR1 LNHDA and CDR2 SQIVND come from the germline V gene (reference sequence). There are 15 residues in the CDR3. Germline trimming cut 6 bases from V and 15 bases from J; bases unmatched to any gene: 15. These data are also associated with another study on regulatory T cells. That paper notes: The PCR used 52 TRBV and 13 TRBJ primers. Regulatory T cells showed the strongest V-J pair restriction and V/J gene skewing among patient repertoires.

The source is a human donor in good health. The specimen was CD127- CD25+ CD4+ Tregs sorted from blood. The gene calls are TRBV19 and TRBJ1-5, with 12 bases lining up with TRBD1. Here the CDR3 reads CASRMVGTGGVKPHF. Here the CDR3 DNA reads TGTGCCAGTAGAATGGTGGGGACAGGGGGCGTCAAACCGCATTTT.